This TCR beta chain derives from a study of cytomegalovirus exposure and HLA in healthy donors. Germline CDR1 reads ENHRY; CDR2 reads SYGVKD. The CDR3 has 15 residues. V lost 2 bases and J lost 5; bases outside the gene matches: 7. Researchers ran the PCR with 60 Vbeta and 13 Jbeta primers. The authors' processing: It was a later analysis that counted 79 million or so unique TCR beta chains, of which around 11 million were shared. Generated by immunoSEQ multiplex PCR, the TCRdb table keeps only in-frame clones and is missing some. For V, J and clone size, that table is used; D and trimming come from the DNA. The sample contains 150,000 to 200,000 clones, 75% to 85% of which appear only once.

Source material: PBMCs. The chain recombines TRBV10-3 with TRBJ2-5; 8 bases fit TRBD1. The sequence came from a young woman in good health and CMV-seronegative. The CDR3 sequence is CAISEVQGAGETQYF. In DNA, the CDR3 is TGTGCCATCAGTGAGGTCCAGGGGGCGGGGGAGACCCAGTACTTC.